This TCR beta chain emerged from a study of T cells after yellow fever vaccination. Study-wide results and caveats: Any FACS-sorted repertoire could hold abundant clonotypes that contaminate it from the bulk population.

This CDR3 region has 13 residues. Trimming removed 2 bases at V and 5 bases at J, with 10 bases between. This clonotype was detected ten times or more. Its antigen is unknown. TCRdb recomputed calls from the 5' RACE reads with MiXCR, one row per CDR3 protein. Of tens of thousands of distinct CDR3 sequences in the sample, 4.4% were seen once. This sequence was found in a man aged 25-40 years who received the YFV17D yellow fever vaccine. The material was CD8+ T cells sorted from PBMCs, obtained 5 days after the yellow fever booster vaccination. This chain connects TRBV12-3 or TRBV12-4 to TRBJ2-7; D unresolved. CDR3 region: CASSLSNVHEQYF. The CDR3 DNA follows: TGTGCCAGCAGTTTAAGTAATGTCCACGAGCAGTACTTC.